This passage covers 29 T cell receptor beta chains from one sample sequenced in a study of early T cells in non-severe SARS-CoV-2 infection. TCRdb itself ran the 5' RACE reads through MiXCR, one entry per CDR3 protein. The table includes about 80,000 distinct CDR3 sequences, approximately 12% detected once. This sample comprised whole blood, obtained at baseline. These receptors were obtained from an adult who was a healthcare worker with PCR-confirmed SARS-CoV-2 infection or an uninfected control (not recorded which). The donor label of this sample is uncertain.

This clonotype was recorded at least ten times. The chain recombines TRBV12-3 or TRBV12-4 with TRBJ2-5, with 10 nucleotides matching TRBD2. The CDR3 has 14 residues. V lost 3 bases and J lost 5; bases outside the gene matches: 3. The CDR3 DNA follows: TGTGCCAGCAGTTTGCTAGCGGGAGAGGAGACCCAGTACTTC. Protein: CASSLLAGEETQYF.

J is TRBJ2-3 and V is TRBV7-3; D is uncertain. Looked up from germline, CDR1 is SGHTA and CDR2 is FQGTGA. V lost 5 bases to trimming and J lost 6 bases, with 12 bases between them. This CDR3 has 13 amino acids. The CDR3 DNA follows: TGTGCCAGCAGCCCTTCGCTAGGGGATACGCAGTATTTT. Protein sequence: CASSPSLGDTQYF. The complete variable domain, with remaining parts taken from reference TRBV7-3 and TRBJ2-3, reads GAGVSQTPSNKVTEKGKYVELRCDPISGHTALYWYRQSLGQGPEFLIYFQGTGAADDSGLPNDRFFAVRPEGSVSTLKIQRTERGDSAVYLCASSPSLGDTQYFGPGTRLTVL.

J is TRBJ2-1 and V is TRBV12-5; D is possibly TRBD1 (6 bases). The CDR3 loop spans 20 amino acids. From germline, CDR1 is LGHNT and CDR2 FRNRAP. Trimming removed 5 bases at V and 0 bases at J, with 26 bases between. The CDR3 nucleotides read TGTGCTAGTGGTGGGACATTGCAGGGGCCAAACCCGAGCTCCTACAATGAGCAGTTCTTC. Amino acid sequence: CASGGTLQGPNPSSYNEQFF.

The chain uses TRBV9 and TRBJ2-5; D remains unclear. The V and J ends lost 0 bases and 5 bases respectively, with 11 bases between them. Germline CDR1 reads SGDLS; CDR2 reads YYNGEE. There are 14 residues in the CDR3. CDR3 nucleotide sequence: TGTGCCAGCAGCGTAGGTGTGACGTGGGAGACCCAGTACTTC. This codes for CASSVGVTWETQYF.

The table lists this clonotype with a few counts. The chain links TRBV3-1 to TRBJ2-7; D possibly corresponds to TRBD1 (6 bases). Trimming removed 3 bases from V and 6 bases from J, with 12 bases in between. This CDR3 has 13 residues. Germline CDR1 is LGHDT and CDR2 is YNNKEL (reference sequence). CDR3 coding DNA: TGTGCCAGCAGCCAGCAGGGGCTCCCCGAGCAGTACTTC. This sequence encodes CASSQQGLPEQYF.

Comment on this clonotype: This could be a read error, since a much larger clone is one nucleotide away. The rearrangement links TRBV29-1 to TRBJ1-1; tentative D call: TRBD1 (6 bases). This CDR3 has 13 amino acids. CDR1 SQVTM and CDR2 ANQGSEA come from the germline V gene. The CDR3 sequence is CNVEGQINTEAFF. CDR3 nucleotides: TGCAACGTTGAAGGACAGATTAACACTGAAGCTTTCTTT.

The chain employs TRBV2 and TRBJ2-2, with D perhaps matching TRBD2 (6 bases). The V gene lost 7 bases and the J gene lost 6 bases, with 27 bases spanning the gap. CDR3 length: 18 residues. The germline gives CDR1 SNHLY, CDR2 FYNNEI. The CDR3: CASMGRIVGIKGAGELFF. In DNA, the CDR3 is TGTGCCAGCATGGGGAGGATCGTGGGGATCAAAGGCGCCGGGGAGCTGTTTTTT.

This chain connects TRBV20-1 to TRBJ2-5; TRBD2 might be the D (5 bases). Germline V gene lookup returns CDR1 DFQATT and CDR2 SNEGSKA (reference sequence). The CDR3 is 14 residues long. V was clipped by 0 bases and J by 4 bases, with 12 bases between them. CDR3 nucleotide sequence: TGCAGTGCTAGAGACGGGGATTCAGGAGAGACCCAGTACTTC. This sequence encodes CSARDGDSGETQYF.

This clonotype was counted many times. The chain joins TRBV30 to TRBJ2-5; 8 bases agree with TRBD2. The V gene end was trimmed by 2 bases and the J gene end by 4 bases; junction bases not matched to a gene: 9. The CDR3 contains 15 residues. The germline V gene has CDR1 GTSNPN and CDR2 SVGIG (reference sequence). The CDR3 nucleotides read TGTGCCTGGAGTCACGGGACTAGTGTTGCAGAGACCCAGTACTTC. Its protein product is CAWSHGTSVAETQYF.

CDR3 DNA sequence: TGCGCCAGCAGCCCTTTATCGCGGGGAAACACCATATATTTT. It specifies CASSPLSRGNTIYF. This chain connects TRBV4-1 to TRBJ1-3; D is unresolved. With 4 bases removed from V and 4 bases from J, the gap between germline ends came to 11 bases. The CDR3 extends over 14 amino acids. Germline V gene sequence: CDR1 MGHRA, CDR2 YSYEKL.

This clonotype was found a few times. The chain has TRBV5-1 and TRBJ2-5, with a possible D match to TRBD1 (5 bases). V lost 3 bases to trimming and J lost 5 bases, with 11 bases between them. CDR3 length: 13 amino acids. In germline, CDR1 is SGHRS, CDR2 YFSETQ. Here the CDR3 reads CASSSRVSETQYF. The CDR3 DNA follows: TGCGCCAGCAGCTCCAGGGTATCGGAGACCCAGTACTTC.

This clonotype was seen repeatedly, ten times or more. This chain joins TRBV5-5 and TRBJ1-2; unclear D gene. Trimming pared 2 bases from V and 3 bases from J, leaving 2 bases between. In germline, CDR1 is SGHKS, CDR2 YYEKEE (reference sequence). This CDR3 spans 11 amino acids. CDR3 region: CASSLYYGYTF. The CDR3 nucleotides read TGTGCCAGCAGCTTATACTATGGCTACACCTTC.

J is TRBJ2-3 and V is TRBV6-2 or TRBV6-3, with 9 bases aligning to TRBD2. The germline V gene encodes CDR1 MNHEY and CDR2 SVGEGT. CDR3 length: 14 residues. V shed 2 bases and J 4 bases; nucleotides not matched to a gene: 1. CDR3: CASSYAGGPDTQYF. Here the CDR3 DNA reads TGTGCCAGCAGTTACGCGGGGGGGCCAGATACGCAGTATTTT.

This clonotype has at least ten counts. V and J are TRBV29-1 and TRBJ2-2, with D perhaps TRBD1 (7 bases). This CDR3 has 15 residues. CDR1 and CDR2 (germline): SQVTM, ANQGSEA. Between the trimmed V and J ends, which lost 4 bases and 4 bases, there was a span of 16 bases. CDR3 in amino acids: CSVAWRGLGTGELFF. The CDR3 DNA follows: TGCAGCGTTGCTTGGAGGGGGCTGGGCACCGGGGAGCTGTTTTTT.

This clonotype was seen more than once but under ten times. The CDR3 DNA is TGTGCCAGCAGCTTGTCCTCCAGGGGTTCACCCCTCCACTTT. It translates to CASSLSSRGSPLHF. The rearrangement uses TRBV7-9 and TRBJ1-6; possibly TRBD1 for D (6 bases). The CDR3 runs 14 residues. V was pared by 3 bases and J by 9 bases, with 12 bases between. CDR1 is SEHNR and CDR2 is FQNEAQ in the germline V gene (reference sequence).

This CDR3 reads CASSVPGTGGDTQYF. The CDR3, as DNA: TGTGCCAGCAGTGTACCCGGGACAGGGGGAGATACGCAGTATTTT. V gene TRBV6-5 combines with J gene TRBJ2-3; 11 bases agree with TRBD1. Trimming at V came to 5 bases and at J to 5 bases, leaving 6 bases not matched to a gene. The CDR3 runs 15 residues. The germline gives CDR1 MNHEY, CDR2 SVGAGI.

V usage is TRBV5-5 and J usage is TRBJ2-6; D remains ambiguous. This CDR3 region has 18 residues. V was pared by 0 bases and J by 7 bases, with 20 bases between. Germline V gene sequence: CDR1 SGHKS, CDR2 YYEKEE (reference sequence). The CDR3 loop is CASSLEAVPIVDANVLTF. The CDR3 nucleotides read TGTGCCAGCAGCTTGGAGGCAGTGCCAATCGTGGACGCCAACGTCCTGACTTTC. The full variable domain, in which reference TRBV5-5 and TRBJ2-6 provide the parts outside the CDR3, is DAGVTQSPTHLIKTRGQQVTLRCSPISGHKSVSWYQQVLGQGPQFIFQYYEKEERGRGNFPDRFSARQFPNYSSELNVNALLLGDSALYLCASSLEAVPIVDANVLTFGAGSRLTVL.

The chain couples TRBV7-2 to TRBJ1-2; the match to TRBD1 covers 9 bases. The CDR3 length is 15 residues. In germline, CDR1 is SGHTA, CDR2 FQGNSA. V lost 4 bases, J lost 4 bases, and 7 bases stayed unmatched. CDR3 DNA: TGTGCCAGCAGCTGGACAGGGGATCTGGGCTATGGCTACACCTTC. Amino acids: CASSWTGDLGYGYTF.

The genes are TRBV2 and TRBJ2-5, with D possibly being TRBD1 (5 bases). The CDR3 is 15 amino acids. CDR1 and CDR2 from the germline V gene are SNHLY and FYNNEI. Trimming took off 7 bases at V and 0 bases at J, with 15 bases between the two ends. The CDR3 bases are TGTGCCAGCATAACCCGACAGTCACACCAAGAGACCCAGTACTTC. This gives the protein CASITRQSHQETQYF.

The chain is built from TRBV5-5 and TRBJ2-4, with 10 bases aligning to TRBD1. V lost 0 bases and J lost 1; bases outside the gene matches: 1. The CDR3 spans 16 residues. Germline assignment: CDR1 SGHKS and CDR2 YYEKEE (reference sequence). Here the CDR3 DNA reads TGTGCCAGCAGCTTGGGACAGGGGGCGGCCAAAAACATTCAGTACTTC. Its translation: CASSLGQGAAKNIQYF. The full variable domain, rest sourced from reference TRBV5-5 and TRBJ2-4, is DAGVTQSPTHLIKTRGQQVTLRCSPISGHKSVSWYQQVLGQGPQFIFQYYEKEERGRGNFPDRFSARQFPNYSSELNVNALLLGDSALYLCASSLGQGAAKNIQYFGAGTRLSVL.

This clonotype is labeled medium-sized (0.01 to 0.1%). The chain links TRBV5-1 to TRBJ1-5; D is unresolved. The CDR3 is 13 residues long. Germline V CDR1 and CDR2: SGHRS, YFSETQ. V lost 0 bases and J lost 2, with 3 bases in between. CDR3 nucleotides: TGCGCCAGCAGCTTGGACGGCAATCAGCCCCAGCATTTT. Protein: CASSLDGNQPQHF.

This clonotype came up a few times. J is TRBJ1-2 and V is TRBV9, with unresolved D. Germline V gives CDR1 SGDLS, CDR2 YYNGEE. The length of the CDR3 is 12 residues. V gave up 3 bases and J gave up 8 bases, with 11 bases separating them. CDR3 bases: TGTGCCAGCAGCGGGTACCGAGACGGCTACACCTTC. Its protein product is CASSGYRDGYTF.

This clonotype occurred a few times. The V and J genes are TRBV6-2 or TRBV6-3 and TRBJ1-1; D call uncertain. Per germline, CDR1 MNHEY and CDR2 SVGEGT. The CDR3 is made up of 14 amino acids. Between the trimmed V and J ends, which lost 5 bases and 3 bases, there was a span of 13 bases. The CDR3 region is CASSQRVLHTEAFF. Here the CDR3 DNA reads TGTGCCAGCAGTCAGAGGGTGTTGCACACTGAAGCTTTCTTT.

The sample holds a few counts of this clonotype. The CDR3 bases are TGTGCCAGCAGCCCCAGGACTAGCGGCCGTCTTAGTGAGCAGTTCTTC. Amino acids: CASSPRTSGRLSEQFF. The J gene is TRBJ2-1, the V gene TRBV14; 10 bases are shared with TRBD2. V shed 4 bases, J shed 9 bases, and the junction held 12 bases outside the gene matches. This CDR3 comprises 16 residues. Germline V gives CDR1 SGHDN, CDR2 FVKESK.

This clonotype has only a few counts. The V and J genes are TRBV20-1 and TRBJ1-2; D may be TRBD1 (5 bases). Per germline, CDR1 DFQATT and CDR2 SNEGSKA (reference sequence). This CDR3 is built from 12 residues. Trimming pared 5 bases from V and 3 bases from J, leaving 10 bases between. CDR3 in amino acids: CSASREDYGYTF. The CDR3 DNA sequence: TGCAGTGCTTCCAGGGAAGACTATGGCTACACCTTC.

This clonotype has just a few counts. This chain connects TRBV2 to TRBJ2-5; 8 bases align to TRBD1. The CDR3 covers 16 residues. J was trimmed by 1 base and V by 3 bases; bases with no gene match: 7. Per germline, CDR1 SNHLY and CDR2 FYNNEI. The chain's CDR3 is CASSEGTGAFQETQYF. CDR3 sequence (DNA): TGTGCCAGCAGTGAGGGGACAGGCGCCTTCCAAGAGACCCAGTACTTC.

Many counts were recorded for this clonotype. V is TRBV3-1 and J is TRBJ2-1, with 9 bases identical to TRBD2. With 2 bases clipped from V and 1 base from J, the junction kept 9 bases outside the gene matches. CDR1 is LGHDT, CDR2 YNNKEL, per germline (reference sequence). The CDR3 is made up of 18 amino acids. The CDR3, as DNA: TGTGCCAGCAGCCAACACCTCAGGCTAGCGGGGTCCTACAATGAGCAGTTCTTC. Protein: CASSQHLRLAGSYNEQFF.

This clonotype was seen a handful of times. The rearrangement links TRBV9 to TRBJ1-2, with D unclear. V was shortened by 3 bases and J by 2 bases, with 17 bases between the two germline ends. The CDR3 is made up of 16 amino acids. The V gene's germline CDR1 is SGDLS and CDR2 YYNGEE. This CDR3 reads CASSGRSTGRNYGYTF. DNA for the CDR3: TGTGCCAGCAGCGGCAGAAGCACTGGTCGCAACTATGGCTACACCTTC.

The genes are TRBV29-1 and TRBJ1-1, with 8 bases fitting TRBD1. The J segment lost 2 bases and the V segment lost 6 bases, leaving 11 bases of the junction unmatched. The CDR3 has 15 residues. Per germline, CDR1 SQVTM and CDR2 ANQGSEA. The CDR3 protein is CSVRPHRGGNTEAFF. CDR3 nucleotide sequence: TGCAGCGTGAGGCCGCACAGGGGGGGTAACACTGAAGCTTTCTTT. Full variable domain (rest looked up from reference TRBV29-1 and TRBJ1-1): SAVISQKPSRDICQRGTSLTIQCQVDSQVTMMFWYRQQPGQSLTLIATANQGSEATYESGFVIDKFPISRPNLTFSTLTVSNMSPEDSSIYLCSVRPHRGGNTEAFFGQGTRLTVV.